This T cell receptor beta chain was identified during a study of persistence of HIV-infected CD4 T cells. This nonspecific control used anti-CD3/anti-CD28 bead stimulation of CD4+ T cells. Sorting selected CD4+ T cells upregulating both CD40 ligand and CD69. Plasma HIV-1 RNA stayed below 50 copies/mL for at least 4 years. Worth noting for this clone: Its antigen is undetermined.

The CDR3 runs 15 residues. From germline, CDR1 is MDHEN and CDR2 SYDVKM. With 5 bases removed from V and 5 bases from J, the gap between germline ends came to 16 bases. This was the immunoSEQ version 4 assay in survey mode. TCRdb's copy holds only in-frame clones and misses some; the assay was immunoSEQ multiplex PCR. The sample shows about 45,000 clones, over 80% of them seen only once. Notes on the study in general: Degenerate expanded CDR3beta sequences were enriched among CMV- and Gag-responding cells. CMV- and Gag-responding cells had lower TCRbeta richness than CD3/CD28-responding cells.

The chain recombines TRBV28 with TRBJ2-1; no clear D gene. The TCR originated in an adult woman with HIV who was CMV-seropositive. Source: CD4+ T cells sorted from PBMCs after roughly 18-hour stimulation, taken from a patient who received antiretroviral therapy. CDR3 region: CASSLLTTVNNEQFF. The CDR3 DNA sequence: TGTGCCAGCAGTCTACTGACAACCGTTAACAATGAGCAGTTCTTC.